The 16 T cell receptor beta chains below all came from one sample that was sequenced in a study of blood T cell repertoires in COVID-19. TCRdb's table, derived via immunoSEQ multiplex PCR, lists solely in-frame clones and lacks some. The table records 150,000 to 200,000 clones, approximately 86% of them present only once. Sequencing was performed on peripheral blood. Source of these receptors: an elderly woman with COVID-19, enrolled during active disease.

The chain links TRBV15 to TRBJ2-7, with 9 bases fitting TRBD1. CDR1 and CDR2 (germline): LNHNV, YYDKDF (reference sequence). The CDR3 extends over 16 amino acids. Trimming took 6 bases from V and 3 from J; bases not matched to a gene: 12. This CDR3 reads CATRSSSGTGNYEQYF. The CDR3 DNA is TGTGCCACCAGATCCTCCTCCGGGACAGGGAACTACGAGCAGTACTTC. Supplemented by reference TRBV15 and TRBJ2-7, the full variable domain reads DAMVIQNPRYQVTQFGKPVTLSCSQTLNHNVMYWYQQKSSQAPKLLFHYYDKDFNNEADTPDNFQSRRPNTSFCFLDIRSPGLGDTAMYLCATRSSSGTGNYEQYFGPGTRLTVT.

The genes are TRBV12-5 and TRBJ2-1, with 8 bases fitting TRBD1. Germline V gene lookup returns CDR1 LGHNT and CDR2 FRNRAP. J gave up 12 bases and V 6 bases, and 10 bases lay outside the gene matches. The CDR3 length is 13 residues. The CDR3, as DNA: TGTGCTAGTGGCCAGACAGGGGAAGAGGGGCAGTTCTTC. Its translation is CASGQTGEEGQFF.

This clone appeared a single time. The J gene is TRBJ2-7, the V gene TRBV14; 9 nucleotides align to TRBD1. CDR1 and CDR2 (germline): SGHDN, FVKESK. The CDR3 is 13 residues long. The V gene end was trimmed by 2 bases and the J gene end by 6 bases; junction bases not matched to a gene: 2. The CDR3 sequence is CASSQLDRGEQYF. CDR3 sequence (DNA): TGTGCCAGCAGCCAATTGGACAGGGGCGAGCAGTACTTC.

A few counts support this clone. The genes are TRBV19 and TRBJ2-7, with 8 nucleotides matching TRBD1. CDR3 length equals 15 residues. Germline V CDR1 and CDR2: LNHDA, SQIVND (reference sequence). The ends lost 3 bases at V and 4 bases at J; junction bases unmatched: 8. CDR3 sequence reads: CASSILGQGMYEQYF. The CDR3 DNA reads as TGTGCCAGTAGTATCCTAGGACAGGGAATGTACGAGCAGTACTTC.

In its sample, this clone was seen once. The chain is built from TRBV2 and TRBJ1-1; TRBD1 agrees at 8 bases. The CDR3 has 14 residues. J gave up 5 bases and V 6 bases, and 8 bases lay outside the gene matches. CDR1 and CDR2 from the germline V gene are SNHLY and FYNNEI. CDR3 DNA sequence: TGTGCCAGCAGCTTGAACAGGGGGGGAACTGAAGCTTTCTTT. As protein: CASSLNRGGTEAFF. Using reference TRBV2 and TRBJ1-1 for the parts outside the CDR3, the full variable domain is EPEVTQTPSHQVTQMGQEVILRCVPISNHLYFYWYRQILGQKVEFLVSFYNNEISEKSEIFDDQFSVERPDGSNFTLKIRSTKLEDSAMYFCASSLNRGGTEAFFGQGTRLTVV.

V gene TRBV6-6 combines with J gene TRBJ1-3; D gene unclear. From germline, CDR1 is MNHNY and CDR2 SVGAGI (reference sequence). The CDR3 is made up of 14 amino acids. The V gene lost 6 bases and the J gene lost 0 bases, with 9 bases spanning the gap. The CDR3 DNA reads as TGTGCCAGCAGCCCCCCGGGCTCTGGAAACACCATATATTTT. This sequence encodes CASSPPGSGNTIYF.

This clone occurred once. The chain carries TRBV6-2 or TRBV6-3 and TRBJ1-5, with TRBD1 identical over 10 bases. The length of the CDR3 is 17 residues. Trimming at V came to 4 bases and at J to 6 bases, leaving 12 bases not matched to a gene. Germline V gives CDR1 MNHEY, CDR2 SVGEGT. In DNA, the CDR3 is TGTGCCAGCAGTTCCATTCCCGGGACAGGGGCTGGTCAGCCCCAGCATTTT. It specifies CASSSIPGTGAGQPQHF.

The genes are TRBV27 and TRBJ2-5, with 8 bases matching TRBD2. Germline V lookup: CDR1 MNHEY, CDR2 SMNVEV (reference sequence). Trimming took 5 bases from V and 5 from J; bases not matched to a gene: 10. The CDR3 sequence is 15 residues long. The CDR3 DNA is TGTGCCAGCAGTCGATCTACCGGGAGGGCCGAGACCCAGTACTTC. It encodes CASSRSTGRAETQYF.

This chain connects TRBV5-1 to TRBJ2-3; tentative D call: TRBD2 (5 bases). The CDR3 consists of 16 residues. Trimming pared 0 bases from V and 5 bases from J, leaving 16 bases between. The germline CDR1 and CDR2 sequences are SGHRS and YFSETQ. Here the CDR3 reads CASSLGHDGIGDTQYF. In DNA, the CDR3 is TGCGCCAGCAGCTTGGGCCACGACGGGATAGGAGATACGCAGTATTTT.

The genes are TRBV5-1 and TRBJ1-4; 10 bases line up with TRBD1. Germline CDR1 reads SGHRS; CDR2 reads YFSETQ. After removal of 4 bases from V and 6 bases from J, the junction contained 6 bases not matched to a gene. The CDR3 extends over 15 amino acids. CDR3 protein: CASSPDRGRDEKLFF. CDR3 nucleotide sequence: TGCGCCAGCAGCCCCGACAGGGGGCGTGATGAAAAACTGTTTTTT.

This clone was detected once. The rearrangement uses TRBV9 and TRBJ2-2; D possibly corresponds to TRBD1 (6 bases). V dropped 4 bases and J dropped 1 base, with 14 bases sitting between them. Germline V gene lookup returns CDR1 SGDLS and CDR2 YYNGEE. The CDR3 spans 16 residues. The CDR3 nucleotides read TGTGCCAGCAGCTTTAACCAGGGGCAGAACACCGGGGAGCTGTTTTTT. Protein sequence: CASSFNQGQNTGELFF.

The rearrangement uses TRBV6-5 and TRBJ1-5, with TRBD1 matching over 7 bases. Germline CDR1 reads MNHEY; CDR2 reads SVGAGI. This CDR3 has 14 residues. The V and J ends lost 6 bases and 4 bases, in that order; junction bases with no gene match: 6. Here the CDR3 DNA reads TGTGCCAGCAGCCATGACAGGGAGAATCAGCCCCAGCATTTT. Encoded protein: CASSHDRENQPQHF.

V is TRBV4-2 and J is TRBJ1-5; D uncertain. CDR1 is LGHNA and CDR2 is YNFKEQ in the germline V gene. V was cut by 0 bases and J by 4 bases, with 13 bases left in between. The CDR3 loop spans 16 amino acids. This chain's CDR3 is CASSQDLGQANQPQHF. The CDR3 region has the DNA TGTGCCAGCAGCCAAGATTTAGGCCAGGCGAATCAGCCCCAGCATTTT.

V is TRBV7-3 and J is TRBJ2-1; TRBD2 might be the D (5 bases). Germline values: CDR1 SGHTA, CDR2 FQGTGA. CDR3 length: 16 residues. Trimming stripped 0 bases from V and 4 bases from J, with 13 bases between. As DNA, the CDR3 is TGTGCCAGCAGCTTAACGTGTGCTAGCCCATACAATGAGCAGTTCTTC. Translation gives CASSLTCASPYNEQFF.

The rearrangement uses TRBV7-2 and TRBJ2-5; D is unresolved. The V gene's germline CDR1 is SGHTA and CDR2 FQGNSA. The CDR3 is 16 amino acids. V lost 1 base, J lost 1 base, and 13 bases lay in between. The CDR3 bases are TGTGCCAGCAGCTTAGTTGCAGGAAGTGGCCAAGAGACCCAGTACTTC. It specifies CASSLVAGSGQETQYF.

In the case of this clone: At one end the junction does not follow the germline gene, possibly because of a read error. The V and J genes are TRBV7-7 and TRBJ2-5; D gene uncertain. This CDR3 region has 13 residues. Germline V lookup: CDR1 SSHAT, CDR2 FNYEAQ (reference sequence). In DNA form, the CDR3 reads TGTGCTAGCAGCTTGGCTCCCCTCGAGACCCAGTACTTC. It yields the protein CASSLAPLETQYF.